Below, one TCR beta chain is given with its context. The target of this receptor is not known. Base-call qualities are not available, and no considerably larger clone is one nucleotide away. The junction shows trimming of 4 bases on V and 5 bases on J, and the gene matches do not reach 5 bases of it. The cysteine opens and the phenylalanine closes a CDR3 of 15 amino acids. The entry retains the CDR3 DNA only, 45 bases that are in frame from base 1. Based on the germline V gene, the CDR1 and CDR2 sequences are ENHRY and SYGVKD. A single peripheral blood draw of around 0.11 L on average was collected from each donor into heparinised tubes. A BD FACSAria II and a panel including CD45RO, CCR7, CD25, CD127, CD95 and CD27 were used to sort naive, central memory, regulatory and stem cell-like memory CD4+ T cells. A purity above 95% was achieved for all sorted populations. PBMCs were separated immediately by Lymphoprep density gradient centrifugation and were stained directly, without being cultured. So that batch effects would be minimized, each experiment stained and sorted samples in pairs, pairing one healthy donor with one patient.

The entire isolated RNA was reverse transcribed using the High Capacity cDNA Reverse Transcription Kit, and thus expressed TCRB transcripts were sequenced. Deep immunoSEQ sequencing was applied to naive, central memory and regulatory T cell samples, giving an average of about 3.7 million total reads per sample. Sorted cells were lysed in RLT buffer, and RNA was extracted using DNase-treated RNeasy Micro or Mini kits according to cell number. To prevent cross-contamination, every cell subset was processed on its own, while patient and healthy donor samples were processed together. The immunoSEQ multiplex PCR was used to amplify TCRB sequences from cDNA, yielding 87-bp fragments that span the CDR3 region. The amplicons were sequenced using the Illumina HiSeq platform. The authors processed their data as follows. Synthetic template baselines were used to correct PCR bias computationally, reads within Hamming distance 2 were collapsed together, and singletons that could not be merged were discarded. Reads were aligned against IMGT so that V, D and J genes, CDR3 length and insertions or deletions at six rearrangement sites could be assigned. Within each subset, clonotype counts were normalized to sorted cell number, and only after that were true diversity and Gini coefficients computed with the tcR R package. Repertoire sharing was quantified using the overlap coefficient calculated on TCRB nucleotide sequences. The table comes from immuneACCESS by way of TCRdb, which keeps in-frame sequences with V and J called. Part of the clones is missing from these tables; in studies checked, under half for an unresolved V gene and the rest for unknown reasons. V and J calls and clone size come straight from that table; D and trimming were deduced from the DNA. Recorded for this sample are roughly 40,000 clones; about 52% of them occurred a single time. The ten largest clones add up to 0.65% to 0.8% of the sample.

The record originates from a study of beta chain features in type 1 diabetes (dated by TCRdb to about 2018). About the full investigation: Mean age, gender distribution, total cell number and subset yield did not differ between patients and healthy donors. A total of some 100,000,000 sorted cells were examined across all samples, and a strong correlation was observed between cell number per subset and RNA yield. In the study, recently diagnosed type 1 diabetes patients and matched healthy donors were compared on the TCRB repertoires of their sorted circulating CD4+ T cell subsets. Regulatory and stem cell-like memory subsets were obtained from only 8 patients and roughly 8 healthy donors, while naive and central memory subsets were obtained from all 30 or so donors.

Points the paper makes about the study in general: PCR may preferentially amplify shorter templates, but because patient and control samples were amplified and corrected together, any resulting skew would affect both groups equally. Fewer insertions and more nucleotide deletions at VDJ recombination sites were observed in patients with type 1 diabetes, implying thymic rearrangement abnormalities. Because cDNA rather than genomic DNA was sequenced, highly expressing activated cells could have been over-represented, although no difference in activation and CD3 levels was found between groups. Only small numbers of individuals were included in the HLA sub-analyses, which left unresolved whether HLA type had any influence on TCRB rearrangement. In all four CD4+ subsets, TCRB CDR3 length was moderately but significantly shorter in type 1 diabetes patients. Naive, central memory and regulatory TCRB repertoires appeared to be more similar among patients than among healthy donors.

Sequencing was done on a sample of central memory CD4+ T cells from blood. The clonotype comes from a woman aged 18-29 years in good health. The chain is assembled from TRBV10-3 and TRBJ2-2, with TRBD1 identical over 9 junction bases. Here is the DNA: TGTGCCATCAGTGGGGGACAGGGAGGGACCGGGGAGCTGTTTTTT. Translated, it gives CAISGGQGGTGELFF.